This T cell receptor (beta chain) was captured by sequencing in a study of shared clonotypes between healthy human individuals. Study summary: A few men and a couple of women, aged 18 to 49, were donors. Three CD4 naive, three CD4 memory, two CD8 naive and one CD8 memory plate were used per donor.

General study results and limits: Although depth was large, rarefaction showed that sequencing of the sorted subsets was incomplete.

The material for each subset, its genomic DNA, was split evenly across several immunoSEQ plates. The data were produced by immunoSEQ multiplex PCR, yet TCRdb's version contains in-frame clones alone and is incomplete. The table records a few hundred thousand clones, just under 97% of them present only once. Points on this clone: The target antigen is unknown. An end of the junction differs from the germline gene, which may be a read error.

Germline V gene lookup returns CDR1 SEHNR and CDR2 FQNEAQ (reference sequence). CDR3 length: 17 residues. The naive CD8 population came from CD45RO-negative cells selected for CCR7, without terminally differentiated effector memory CD45RA+ cells. The V and J genes are TRBV7-9 and TRBJ2-1, with 13 bases aligning to TRBD2. The sequence was collected from a woman in her twenties or thirties in good health. Sequenced: naive CD8+ T cells sorted from blood. The CDR3 DNA reads as TGCGCCAGCAGCGCCTCCGGGACTAGCGGGATATACAATGAGCAGTTCTTC. It is translated as CASSASGTSGIYNEQFF.